This T cell receptor (beta chain) was identified in a study of cytomegalovirus exposure and HLA in healthy donors. Use of 60 Vbeta and 13 Jbeta primers characterized the PCR. Some clones are missing from TCRdb's copy, which holds only in-frame ones; the method was immunoSEQ multiplex PCR. The data contain under 150,000 clones, approximately 82% of them seen just once; the ten biggest clones take up 1.5% to 1.9%. The V gene's germline CDR1 is SGHRS and CDR2 YFSETQ. The CDR3 is 16 residues long. V shed 4 bases, J shed 4 bases, and the junction held 11 bases outside the gene matches. The material sequenced was PBMCs. This sequence originates from a man aged 40-55 years in good health and CMV-seronegative. The chain has TRBV5-1 and TRBJ1-2, with 9 bases matching TRBD1. The CDR3 nucleotides read TGCGCCAGCAGCCCCTCCGGGACAGGGACTTCCTATGGCTACACCTTC. It yields the protein CASSPSGTGTSYGYTF.